This T cell receptor beta chain was documented in a study of patients and donors after allogeneic stem cell transplantation. The trim removed 6 bases at V and 7 bases at J, leaving 10 bases unmatched. This CDR3 has 16 residues. Per germline, CDR1 LGHNT and CDR2 FRNRAP. TCRdb reanalysed the RT-PCR reads using MiXCR and keeps one entry per CDR3 protein. Altogether some 92,000 distinct CDR3 sequences are present, about 48% being singletons, with the ten largest covering more than 55%. Sequencing input: blood, either unsorted or a sorted T cell fraction (not recorded which). This TCR derives from a human donor who was either an allogeneic HSCT recipient or a stem cell or donor lymphocyte infusion donor (not recorded which). It is not recorded whose cells these are; they may come from a transplant donor. The chain combines TRBV12-5 with TRBJ2-1; 12 nucleotides match TRBD1. CDR3 protein: CASGRAGTGGRNEQFF. CDR3 coding DNA: TGTGCTAGTGGCCGGGCCGGGACAGGGGGCAGGAATGAGCAGTTCTTC.